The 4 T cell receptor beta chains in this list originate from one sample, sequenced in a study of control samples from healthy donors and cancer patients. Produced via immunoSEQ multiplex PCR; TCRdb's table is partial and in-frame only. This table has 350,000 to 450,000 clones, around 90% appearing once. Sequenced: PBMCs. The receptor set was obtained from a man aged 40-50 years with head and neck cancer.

The CDR3 reads CASSRGMGYNEQFF. Here the CDR3 DNA reads TGTGCCAGCAGTCGCGGGATGGGGTACAATGAGCAGTTCTTC. J is TRBJ2-1 and V is TRBV27; weak D call: TRBD2 (6 bases). This CDR3 contains 14 residues. The V gene lost 5 bases and the J gene lost 4 bases, with 12 bases spanning the gap. Per the germline V gene, CDR1 is MNHEY and CDR2 is SMNVEV (reference sequence).

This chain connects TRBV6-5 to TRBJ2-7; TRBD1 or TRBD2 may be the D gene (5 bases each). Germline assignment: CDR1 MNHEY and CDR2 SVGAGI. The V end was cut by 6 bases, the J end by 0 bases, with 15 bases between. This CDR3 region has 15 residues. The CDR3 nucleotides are TGTGCCAGCAGCCAACACCGGGACGTCTCCTACGAGCAGTACTTC. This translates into CASSQHRDVSYEQYF.

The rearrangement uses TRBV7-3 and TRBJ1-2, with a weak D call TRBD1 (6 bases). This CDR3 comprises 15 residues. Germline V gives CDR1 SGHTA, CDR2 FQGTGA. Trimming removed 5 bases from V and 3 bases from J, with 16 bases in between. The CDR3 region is CASSPAGGLDYGYTF. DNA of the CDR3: TGTGCCAGCAGCCCAGCTGGGGGCCTTGACTATGGCTACACCTTC.

The CDR3 loop reads CASSGSWNTQYF. CDR3 bases: TGTGCCAGCAGCGGGTCCTGGAATACGCAGTATTTT. The chain carries TRBV9 and TRBJ2-3, with D uncertain. The V gene lost 3 bases and the J gene lost 7 bases, with 9 bases spanning the gap. The germline CDR1 and CDR2 sequences are SGDLS and YYNGEE. The CDR3 length is 12 residues.